The 11 T cell receptor beta chains in this list originate from one sample, sequenced in a study of T cell responses to AZD1222 COVID-19 vaccine. Sequencing was performed with immunoSEQ multiplex PCR; in TCRdb, only in-frame clones are kept and a portion is missing. The sample carries approximately 150,000 clones, more than 70% recorded once. Sequenced here: peripheral blood, sampled 28 days after the second AZD1222 dose. The receptors originated from an adult who received the AZD1222 COVID-19 vaccine.

The rearrangement joins TRBV28 to TRBJ2-7; TRBD1 matches at 7 bases. The ends lost 5 bases at V and 0 bases at J; junction bases unmatched: 7. The CDR3 runs to 15 residues. Germline V gene sequence: CDR1 MDHEN, CDR2 SYDVKM. CDR3 loop: CASSPADRDSYEQYF. CDR3 DNA: TGTGCCAGCAGTCCTGCTGACAGGGACTCCTACGAGCAGTACTTC.

The J gene is TRBJ2-5, the V gene TRBV5-1, with 7 bases that match TRBD1. Germline loops: CDR1 SGHRS, CDR2 YFSETQ. The CDR3 extends over 14 amino acids. V was clipped by 4 bases and J by 5 bases; unmatched bases: 8. The CDR3 DNA reads as TGCGCCAGCAGCCAAGGACAGGACGGGGAGACCCAGTACTTC. It codes for CASSQGQDGETQYF.

A remark on this clone: Other DNA sequences of this sample code for an identical CDR3. The V gene is TRBV7-2, the J gene TRBJ2-5; D is undetermined. CDR3 length equals 13 residues. V was clipped by 5 bases and J by 1 base, with 8 bases between them. CDR1 and CDR2 from the germline V gene are SGHTA and FQGNSA. The CDR3 region is CASSRRVQETQYF. CDR3 in DNA: TGTGCCAGCAGCCGCCGGGTCCAAGAGACCCAGTACTTC.

This clone was detected once. This sequence joins TRBV2 and TRBJ1-1; a weak D match, TRBD1 (5 bases). The V end lost 6 bases, the J end lost 6 bases, and 17 bases lay between the germline ends. CDR3 size: 14 residues. Looked up from germline, CDR1 is SNHLY and CDR2 is FYNNEI. CDR3 amino acids: CASRPTGMPPEAFF. Written as DNA, the CDR3 is TGTGCCAGCAGGCCAACAGGAATGCCCCCTGAAGCTTTCTTT.

V gene TRBV23-1 combines with J gene TRBJ1-1; D ambiguous. TRBV23-1 is identified as an open reading frame with a role that is uncertain. Trimming stripped 9 bases from V and 7 bases from J, with 18 bases between. This CDR3 region has 13 residues. This CDR3 is CARDELLGNEAFF. The CDR3 DNA follows: TGCGCCAGGGACGAGTTATTGGGAAATGAAGCTTTCTTT.

This clone was observed once. This sequence joins TRBV6-5 and TRBJ2-3, with D unresolved. The CDR3 has 13 residues. Trimming left V 5 bases short and J 0 bases short, with 6 bases between. CDR1 MNHEY and CDR2 SVGAGI come from the germline V gene. The chain's CDR3 is CASSQQSTDTQYF. DNA for the CDR3: TGTGCCAGCAGTCAACAGAGCACAGATACGCAGTATTTT.

DNA of the CDR3: TGTGCCAGCAGCCAAGATCTGGTAGGGGGCACCAGTAATGAAAAACTGTTTTTT. Amino acids: CASSQDLVGGTSNEKLFF. The chain uses TRBV3-1 (or the pseudogene TRBV3-2) and TRBJ1-4, with TRBD1 identical over 7 bases. Trimming took 0 bases from V and 4 from J; bases not matched to a gene: 11. Germline V gene sequence: CDR1 LGHDT, CDR2 YNNKEL (reference sequence). This CDR3 has 18 residues.

This chain connects TRBV7-2 to TRBJ2-7; 12 bases are a match to TRBD2. V shed 1 base and J 2 bases; nucleotides not matched to a gene: 0. The CDR3 is 15 amino acids. The germline V gene has CDR1 SGHTA and CDR2 FQGNSA. The CDR3 nucleotides are TGTGCCAGCAGCTTAGGGACTAGCGGGACCTACGAGCAGTACTTC. Amino acid sequence: CASSLGTSGTYEQYF. Full variable domain (remainder filled in from reference TRBV7-2 and TRBJ2-7): GAGVSQSPSNKVTEKGKDVELRCDPISGHTALYWYRQSLGQGLEFLIYFQGNSAPDKSGLPSDRFSAERTGGSVSTLTIQRTQQEDSAVYLCASSLGTSGTYEQYFGPGTRLTVT.

This clone occurred once. V usage is TRBV30 and J usage is TRBJ2-7; no reliable D call. Germline loops: CDR1 GTSNPN, CDR2 SVGIG (reference sequence). V lost 1 base and J lost 0, with 13 bases in between. This CDR3 has 15 residues. The CDR3 loop reads CAWSAQTWSSYEQYF. The CDR3 nucleotides are TGTGCCTGGAGTGCACAGACGTGGAGCTCCTACGAGCAGTACTTC.

The V and J genes are TRBV7-2 and TRBJ1-1; D gene ambiguous. The V and J ends lost 5 bases and 0 bases respectively, with 7 bases between them. CDR1 and CDR2 (germline): SGHTA, FQGNSA. This CDR3 comprises 13 residues. The DNA for the CDR3 is TGTGCCAGCAGCGAATACATGAACACTGAAGCTTTCTTT. It specifies CASSEYMNTEAFF. The whole variable domain, remainder taken from reference TRBV7-2 and TRBJ1-1, is GAGVSQSPSNKVTEKGKDVELRCDPISGHTALYWYRQSLGQGLEFLIYFQGNSAPDKSGLPSDRFSAERTGGSVSTLTIQRTQQEDSAVYLCASSEYMNTEAFFGQGTRLTVV.

The rearrangement uses TRBV27 and TRBJ2-7; a weak D match, TRBD2 (6 bases). V was pared by 3 bases and J by 3 bases, with 9 bases between. This CDR3 has 13 residues. From germline, CDR1 is MNHEY and CDR2 SMNVEV (reference sequence). CDR3 protein: CASSLRGNYEQYF. CDR3 nucleotide sequence: TGTGCCAGCAGTTTGCGGGGAAACTACGAGCAGTACTTC.